These 23 T cell receptor beta chains came from one sample sequenced in a study of OX40 agonist ivuxolimab in advanced cancers. This table comes from immunoSEQ multiplex PCR, and its TCRdb copy is limited to in-frame clones, with some not included. The sample shows approximately 60,000 clones, 80% to 90% of them seen only once. Specimen: CD4+ or CD8+ T cells sorted from blood, collected in a trial of the OX40 agonist ivuxolimab. The receptor set was obtained from an adult with an advanced solid tumor such as melanoma, head and neck, liver or kidney cancer.

This chain joins TRBV6-5 and TRBJ1-2; 8 bases map to TRBD1. J was trimmed by 6 bases and V by 5 bases; bases with no gene match: 5. The CDR3 loop spans 13 amino acids. The germline V gene has CDR1 MNHEY and CDR2 SVGAGI. This CDR3 reads CASSAWTGNGYTF. DNA of the CDR3: TGTGCCAGCAGTGCCTGGACAGGGAATGGCTACACCTTC.

The V gene is TRBV27, the J gene TRBJ2-7; 8 positions agree with TRBD1. This CDR3 is 15 amino acids long. V trimming: 6 bases; J trimming: 0 bases; junction bases outside the gene matches: 7. In germline, CDR1 is MNHEY, CDR2 SMNVEV (reference sequence). Written as DNA, the CDR3 is TGTGCCAGCAGAGGGGACAGGTTGAACTCCTACGAGCAGTACTTC. Translating it yields CASRGDRLNSYEQYF.

J is TRBJ1-2 and V is TRBV18, with D perhaps matching TRBD1 (5 bases). Germline V CDR1 and CDR2: KGHSH, LQKENI. This CDR3 contains 14 residues. The V and J ends lost 3 bases and 4 bases respectively, with 12 bases between them. Here the CDR3 reads CASSPTVPAYGYTF. The CDR3 nucleotides are TGTGCCAGCTCACCGACAGTCCCTGCCTATGGCTACACCTTC.

This chain connects TRBV18 to TRBJ2-7; D gene ambiguous. The V and J ends lost 0 bases and 2 bases respectively, with 11 bases between them. Germline V CDR1 and CDR2: KGHSH, LQKENI. The CDR3 totals 15 residues. The DNA of the CDR3 is TGTGCCAGCTCACCACCGTCCAGGACCACCTACGAGCAGTACTTC. Residues: CASSPPSRTTYEQYF.

This clone was seen more than once but under ten times. This chain connects TRBV4-1 to TRBJ1-1; a weak D match, TRBD1 (5 bases). CDR3 length: 15 residues. The germline V gene encodes CDR1 MGHRA and CDR2 YSYEKL. V lost 4 bases and J lost 8, with 20 bases in between. CDR3 amino acids: CASSPSVPRGDEAFF. The CDR3, as DNA: TGCGCCAGCAGCCCCTCAGTGCCCCGGGGGGACGAAGCTTTCTTT.

This CDR3 reads CASSVADGLDYGYTF. The CDR3 region has the DNA TGTGCCAGCAGCGTAGCTGACGGTCTGGACTATGGCTACACCTTC. The V gene is TRBV9, the J gene TRBJ1-2; D is undetermined. CDR3 length: 15 residues. The V and J ends lost 0 bases and 3 bases respectively, with 12 bases between them. Per the germline V gene, CDR1 is SGDLS and CDR2 is YYNGEE.

With respect to this clone: A single base separates this from a much larger clone, so it may be a read error. Because the CDR3 is missing its conserved closing phenylalanine or tryptophan, this is likely a read error. This chain uses TRBV28 with TRBJ1-2; 8 bases map to TRBD1. The V and J ends lost 2 bases and 3 bases, in that order; junction bases with no gene match: 14. Per the germline V gene, CDR1 is MDHEN and CDR2 is SYDVKM. The CDR3 length is 18 residues. The CDR3 DNA follows: TGTGCCAGCAGTTTACGCGCGGCGAGGGTGGGACAGGACTATGGCTACACCCTC. Translation: CASSLRAARVGQDYGYTL.

This chain uses TRBV15 with TRBJ2-4; D call uncertain. The V end was cut by 4 bases, the J end by 0 bases, with 7 bases between. The CDR3 totals 14 residues. The germline CDR1 and CDR2 sequences are LNHNV and YYDKDF (reference sequence). DNA for the CDR3: TGTGCCACCAGCACCAGTGTAGCCAAAAACATTCAGTACTTC. Its protein is CATSTSVAKNIQYF.

The chain combines TRBV5-4 with TRBJ2-1, with 13 bases that match TRBD2. The length of the CDR3 is 16 residues. The V and J ends lost 0 bases and 9 bases, in that order; junction bases with no gene match: 6. CDR1 is SGHNT, CDR2 YYREEE, per germline (reference sequence). The CDR3 here is CASSLGGTSGIGEQFF. Here the CDR3 DNA reads TGTGCCAGCAGCTTGGGTGGGACTAGCGGGATTGGTGAGCAGTTCTTC.

The genes are TRBV21-1 and TRBJ2-7; TRBD2 reflects the table's D call only, with no check against the DNA. TRBV21-1 is a pseudogene locus. The CDR3 totals 15 residues. The CDR3 here is CASSKGEGYGFEQYF. The CDR3 nucleotides read TGTGCCAGCAGCAAAGGAGAGGGTTACGGATTCGAGCAGTACTTC.

V is TRBV5-1 and J is TRBJ1-1; 9 bases line up with TRBD1. CDR1 is SGHRS, CDR2 YFSETQ, per germline. The ends lost 3 bases at V and 6 bases at J; junction bases unmatched: 6. This CDR3 contains 14 residues. CDR3 residues: CASSWGQGNPEAFF. CDR3 bases: TGCGCCAGCAGCTGGGGACAGGGTAACCCTGAAGCTTTCTTT.

V gene TRBV5-5 combines with J gene TRBJ1-1; D ambiguous. The ends were cut back, 0 bases at V and 2 bases at J, with 8 bases in the middle. Germline V CDR1 and CDR2: SGHKS, YYEKEE (reference sequence). There are 14 residues in the CDR3. The CDR3 region has the DNA TGTGCCAGCAGCTTGGGCAGCTTAAACACTGAAGCTTTCTTT. Translating it yields CASSLGSLNTEAFF.

The chain combines TRBV6-5 with TRBJ1-6; no clear D gene. Germline CDR1 reads MNHEY; CDR2 reads SVGAGI. The CDR3 runs 13 residues. Trimming cost V 6 bases and J 6 bases, with 9 bases left between them. The CDR3 sequence is CASRLAVNSPLHF. The CDR3 nucleotides read TGTGCCAGCAGATTAGCCGTTAATTCACCCCTCCACTTT.

About this clone itself: The conserved phenylalanine or tryptophan normally closing the CDR3 is absent here, so this likely arose from a read error. The DNA is omitted, as the CDR3 cannot be located on it reliably, and the CDR3 follows TCRdb's listing. The gene calls are TRBV7-9 and TRBJ1-2. The V gene's germline CDR1 is SEHNR and CDR2 FQNEAQ (reference sequence). Counting both end residues, the CDR3 totals 11 amino acids. CDR3 region: CASSLDGPLSL.

The chain is built from TRBV27 and TRBJ1-1; 7 positions match TRBD1. Losses at the gene ends were 6 bases for V and 5 bases for J; bases not matched to a gene: 9. Germline V gene data show CDR1 as MNHEY and CDR2 as SMNVEV (reference sequence). The length of the CDR3 is 14 residues. CDR3 sequence (DNA): TGTGCCAGCAGCCGGAGAACAGGGGTGACTGAAGCTTTCTTT. Its protein is CASSRRTGVTEAFF.

This chain uses TRBV10-2 with TRBJ1-3; 8 bases are a match to TRBD1. Germline lookup yields CDR1 WSHSY and CDR2 SAAADI. The CDR3 totals 17 residues. J lost 4 bases, V lost 6 bases, and 14 bases had no gene match. The CDR3 DNA is TGCGCCAGCAGCGGGGGACAGGTGGCCTTTCCCGGAAACACCATATATTTT. It codes for CASSGGQVAFPGNTIYF.

The gene calls are TRBV25-1 and TRBJ2-7; 11 nucleotides match TRBD2. Per germline, CDR1 MGHDK and CDR2 SYGVNS. The CDR3 is 15 amino acids. The junction had 7 bases not matched to a gene; V was cut back by 6 bases and J by 3 bases. CDR3 nucleotide sequence: TGTGCCAGCAGGACATTTCTAGCGGGAGGCTACGAGCAGTACTTC. Translating gives CASRTFLAGGYEQYF.

The chain links TRBV5-8 to TRBJ2-2, with TRBD2 as a possible D gene (6 bases). CDR1 is SGHTS, CDR2 YDEGEE, per germline. The CDR3 is made up of 15 amino acids. V was pared by 4 bases and J by 5 bases, with 15 bases between. The CDR3 DNA sequence: TGTGCCAGCAGCCGTCAGAGGGGAGGAACCGGGGAGCTGTTTTTT. This codes for CASSRQRGGTGELFF.

V gene TRBV7-2 combines with J gene TRBJ2-5; 8 positions match TRBD1. Germline lookup yields CDR1 SGHTA and CDR2 FQGNSA. The CDR3 is 14 residues long. V was clipped by 2 bases and J by 4 bases; unmatched bases: 3. The CDR3 region is CASSLYQGAETQYF. CDR3 bases: TGTGCCAGCAGCTTATATCAGGGGGCAGAGACCCAGTACTTC.

The DNA for the CDR3 is TGTGCCAGCAGCCCTTGGGGCGTGACCGGGGAGCTGTTTTTT. It encodes CASSPWGVTGELFF. This sequence joins TRBV5-6 and TRBJ2-2, with a weak D call TRBD1 (5 bases). Trimming took 4 bases from V and 5 from J, leaving 12 bases between them. Germline assignment: CDR1 SGHDT and CDR2 YYEEEE. The CDR3 runs 14 residues.

The chain joins TRBV18 to TRBJ2-7, with 8 bases identical to TRBD2. Germline CDR1 is KGHSH and CDR2 is LQKENI. V was pared by 5 bases and J by 0 bases, with 6 bases of the junction left unmatched. CDR3 length: 15 residues. The CDR3 reads CASSASGHSSYEQYF. The CDR3 DNA is TGTGCCAGCTCAGCTAGCGGGCATAGCTCCTACGAGCAGTACTTC. Together with reference TRBV18 and TRBJ2-7, the CDR3 gives the full variable domain: NAGVMQNPRHLVRRRGQEARLRCSPMKGHSHVYWYRQLPEEGLKFMVYLQKENIIDESGMPKERFSAEFPKEGPSILRIQQVVRGDSAAYFCASSASGHSSYEQYFGPGTRLTVT.

V is TRBV19 and J is TRBJ2-1; 7 nucleotides match TRBD2. CDR1 and CDR2 from the germline V gene are LNHDA and SQIVND (reference sequence). V dropped 7 bases and J dropped 4; count of bases not matched to a gene: 7. The CDR3 extends over 14 amino acids. The CDR3 DNA reads TGTGCCAGTAAACGGGAGGCGGGGTACAATGAGCAGTTCTTC. This codes for CASKREAGYNEQFF.

The chain recombines TRBV4-2 with TRBJ1-1; tentative D call: TRBD1 (5 bases). The CDR3 is made up of 14 amino acids. V shed 2 bases and J shed 3 bases, with 10 bases lying between them. Germline V gene data show CDR1 as LGHNA and CDR2 as YNFKEQ. The CDR3 sequence: CASSQPGMDTEAFF. The CDR3 coding sequence is TGTGCCAGCAGCCAACCAGGGATGGACACTGAAGCTTTCTTT.